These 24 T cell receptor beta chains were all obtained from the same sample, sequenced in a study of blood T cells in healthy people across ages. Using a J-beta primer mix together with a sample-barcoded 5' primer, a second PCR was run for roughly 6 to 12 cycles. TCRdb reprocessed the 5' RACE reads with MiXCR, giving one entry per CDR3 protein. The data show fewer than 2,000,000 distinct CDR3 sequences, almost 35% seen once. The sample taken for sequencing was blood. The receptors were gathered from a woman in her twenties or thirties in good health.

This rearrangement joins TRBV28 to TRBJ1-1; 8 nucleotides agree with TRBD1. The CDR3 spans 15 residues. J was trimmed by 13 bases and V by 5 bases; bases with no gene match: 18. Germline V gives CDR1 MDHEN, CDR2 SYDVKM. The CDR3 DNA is TGTGCCAGCAGTCCTCCGGACAGGGTAATTTTGTTTGGTTTCTTT. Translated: CASSPPDRVILFGFF. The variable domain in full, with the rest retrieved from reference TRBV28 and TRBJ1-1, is DVKVTQSSRYLVKRTGEKVFLECVQDMDHENMFWYRQDPGLGLRLIYFSYDVKMKEKGDIPEGYSVSREKKERFSLILESASTNQTSMYLCASSPPDRVILFGFFGQGTRLTVV.

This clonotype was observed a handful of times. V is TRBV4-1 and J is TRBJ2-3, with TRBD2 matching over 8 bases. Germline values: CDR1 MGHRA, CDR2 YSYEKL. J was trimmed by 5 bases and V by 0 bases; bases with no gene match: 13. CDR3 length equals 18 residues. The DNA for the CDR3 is TGCGCCAGCAGCCAAGAAGAGGGCGTCGGGGGGGCAGGAGATACGCAGTATTTT. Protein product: CASSQEEGVGGAGDTQYF.

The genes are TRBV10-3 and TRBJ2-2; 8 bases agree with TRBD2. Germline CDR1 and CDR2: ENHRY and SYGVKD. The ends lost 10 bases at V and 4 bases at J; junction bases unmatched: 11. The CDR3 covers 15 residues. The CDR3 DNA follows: TGTGCCACCGCGATTAGCGGGACTAGCACCGGGGAGCTGTTTTTT. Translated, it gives CATAISGTSTGELFF.

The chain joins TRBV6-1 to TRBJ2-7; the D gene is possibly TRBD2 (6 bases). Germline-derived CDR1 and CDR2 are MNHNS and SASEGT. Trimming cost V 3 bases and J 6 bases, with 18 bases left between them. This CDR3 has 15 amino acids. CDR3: CASSEGSGGPREQYF. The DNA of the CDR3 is TGTGCCAGCAGTGAGGGATCCGGGGGTCCTCGCGAGCAGTACTTC.

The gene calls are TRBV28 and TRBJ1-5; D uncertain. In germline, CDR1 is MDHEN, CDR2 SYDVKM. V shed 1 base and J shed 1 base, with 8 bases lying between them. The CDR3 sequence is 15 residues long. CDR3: CASSLSLPSNQPQHF. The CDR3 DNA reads TGTGCCAGCAGTTTATCCTTACCAAGCAATCAGCCCCAGCATTTT.

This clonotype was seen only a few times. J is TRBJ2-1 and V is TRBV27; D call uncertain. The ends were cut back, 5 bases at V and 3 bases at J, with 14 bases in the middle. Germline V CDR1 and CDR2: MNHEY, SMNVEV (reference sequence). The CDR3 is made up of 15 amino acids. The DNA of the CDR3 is TGTGCCAGCAGTCATATCCCGCTTAGCTACAATGAGCAGTTCTTC. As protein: CASSHIPLSYNEQFF.

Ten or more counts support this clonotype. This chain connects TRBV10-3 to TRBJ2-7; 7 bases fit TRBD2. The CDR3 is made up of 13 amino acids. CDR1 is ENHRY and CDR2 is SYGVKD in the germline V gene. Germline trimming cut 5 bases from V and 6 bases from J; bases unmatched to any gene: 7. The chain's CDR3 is CAISSLGGIEQYF. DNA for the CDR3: TGTGCCATCAGTTCATTGGGAGGGATCGAGCAGTACTTC.

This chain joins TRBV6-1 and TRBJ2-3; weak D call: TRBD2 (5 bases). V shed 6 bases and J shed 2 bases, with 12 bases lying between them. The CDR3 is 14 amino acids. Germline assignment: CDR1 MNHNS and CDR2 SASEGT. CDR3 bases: TGTGCCAGCAGACCCTTAGCGACCACAGATACGCAGTATTTT. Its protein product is CASRPLATTDTQYF.

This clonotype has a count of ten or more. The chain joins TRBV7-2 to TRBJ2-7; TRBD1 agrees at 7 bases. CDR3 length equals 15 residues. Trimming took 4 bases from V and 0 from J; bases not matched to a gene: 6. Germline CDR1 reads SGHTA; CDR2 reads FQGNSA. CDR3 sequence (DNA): TGTGCCAGCAGCTATAACAGGGGTAGCTCCTACGAGCAGTACTTC. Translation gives CASSYNRGSSYEQYF.

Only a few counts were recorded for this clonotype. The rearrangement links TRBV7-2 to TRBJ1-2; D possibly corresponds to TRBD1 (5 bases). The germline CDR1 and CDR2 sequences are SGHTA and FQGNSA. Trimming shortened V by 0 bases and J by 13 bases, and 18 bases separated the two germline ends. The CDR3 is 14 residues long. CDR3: CASSLAGDSRVFTF. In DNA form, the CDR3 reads TGTGCCAGCAGCTTAGCGGGAGACAGTCGTGTCTTCACCTTC. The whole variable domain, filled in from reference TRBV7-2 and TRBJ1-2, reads GAGVSQSPSNKVTEKGKDVELRCDPISGHTALYWYRQSLGQGLEFLIYFQGNSAPDKSGLPSDRFSAERTGGSVSTLTIQRTQQEDSAVYLCASSLAGDSRVFTFGSGTRLTVV.

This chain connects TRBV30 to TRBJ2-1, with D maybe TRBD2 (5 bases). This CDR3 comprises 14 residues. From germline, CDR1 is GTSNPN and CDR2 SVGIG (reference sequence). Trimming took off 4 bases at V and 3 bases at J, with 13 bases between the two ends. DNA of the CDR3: TGTGCCTGGAACCGCCCCGGACTCTACAATGAGCAGTTCTTC. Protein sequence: CAWNRPGLYNEQFF.

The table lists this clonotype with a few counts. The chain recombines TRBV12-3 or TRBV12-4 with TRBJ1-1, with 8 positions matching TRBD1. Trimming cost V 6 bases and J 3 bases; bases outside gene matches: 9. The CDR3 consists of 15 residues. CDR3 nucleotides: TGTGCCAGCAGCGAACGGACAGGGTTGGACACTGAAGCTTTCTTT. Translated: CASSERTGLDTEAFF.

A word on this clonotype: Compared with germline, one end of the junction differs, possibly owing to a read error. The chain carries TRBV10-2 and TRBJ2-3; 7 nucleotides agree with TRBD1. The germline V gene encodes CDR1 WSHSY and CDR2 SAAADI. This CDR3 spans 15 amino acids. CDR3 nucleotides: TGCGCCAGCACCTCGACAGGGAGAAGCACAGATACGCGGTATTTT. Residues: CASTSTGRSTDTRYF.

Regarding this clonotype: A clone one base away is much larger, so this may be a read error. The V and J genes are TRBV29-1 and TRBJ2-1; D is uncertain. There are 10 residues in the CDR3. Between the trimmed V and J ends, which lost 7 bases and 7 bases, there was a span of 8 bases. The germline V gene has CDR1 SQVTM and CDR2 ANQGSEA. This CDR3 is CSAGENEQFF. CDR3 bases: TGCAGCGCTGGTGAGAATGAGCAGTTCTTC.

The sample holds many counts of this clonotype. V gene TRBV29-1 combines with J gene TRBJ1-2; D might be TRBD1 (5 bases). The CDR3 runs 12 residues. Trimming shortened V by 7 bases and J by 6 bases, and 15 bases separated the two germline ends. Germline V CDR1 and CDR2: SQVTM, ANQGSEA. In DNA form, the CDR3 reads TGCAGCGCCGAGGGGCTCCGGGATGGCTACACCTTC. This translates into CSAEGLRDGYTF.

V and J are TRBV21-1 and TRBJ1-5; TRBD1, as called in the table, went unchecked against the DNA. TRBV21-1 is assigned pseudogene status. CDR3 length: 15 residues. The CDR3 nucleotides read TGTGCCAGCAGCAAAGGGGGGACAGACAATCAGCCCCAGCATTTT. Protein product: CASSKGGTDNQPQHF.

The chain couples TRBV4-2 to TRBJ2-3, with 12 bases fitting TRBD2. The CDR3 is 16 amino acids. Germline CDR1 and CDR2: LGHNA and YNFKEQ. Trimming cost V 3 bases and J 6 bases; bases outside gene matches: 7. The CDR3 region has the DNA TGTGCCAGCAGCCAGTCGACTAGCGGGAGCATGGATACGCAGTATTTT. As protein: CASSQSTSGSMDTQYF.

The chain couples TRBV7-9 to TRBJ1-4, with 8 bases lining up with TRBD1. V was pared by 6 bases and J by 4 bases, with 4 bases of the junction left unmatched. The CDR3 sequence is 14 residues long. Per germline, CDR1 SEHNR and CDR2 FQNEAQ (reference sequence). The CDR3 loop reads CASRRTGNNEKLFF. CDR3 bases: TGTGCCAGCAGGAGGACAGGGAATAATGAAAAACTGTTTTTT.

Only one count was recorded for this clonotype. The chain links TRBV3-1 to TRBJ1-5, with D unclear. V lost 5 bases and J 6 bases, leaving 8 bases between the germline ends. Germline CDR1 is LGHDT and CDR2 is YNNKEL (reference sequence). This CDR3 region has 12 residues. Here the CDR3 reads CASSIASQPQHF. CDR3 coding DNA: TGTGCCAGCAGCATAGCTAGTCAGCCCCAGCATTTT.

The CDR3 DNA follows: TGTGCCAGCAGCGAGGGACTAGCGGCTAAAGAGACCCAGTACTTC. It yields the protein CASSEGLAAKETQYF. The rearrangement links TRBV9 to TRBJ2-5; 11 positions agree with TRBD2. The V gene end was trimmed by 3 bases and the J gene end by 3 bases; junction bases not matched to a gene: 4. Germline CDR1 reads SGDLS; CDR2 reads YYNGEE. The CDR3 runs to 15 residues.

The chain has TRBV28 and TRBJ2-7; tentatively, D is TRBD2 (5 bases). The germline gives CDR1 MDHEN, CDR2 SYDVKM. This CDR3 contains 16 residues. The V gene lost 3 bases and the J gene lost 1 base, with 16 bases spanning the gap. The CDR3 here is CASSFITAANSYEQYF. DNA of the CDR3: TGTGCCAGCAGTTTTATAACAGCGGCCAATTCCTACGAGCAGTACTTC.

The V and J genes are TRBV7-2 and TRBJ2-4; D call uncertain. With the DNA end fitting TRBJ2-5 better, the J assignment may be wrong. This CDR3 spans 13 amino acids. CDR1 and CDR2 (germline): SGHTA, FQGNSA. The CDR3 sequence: CASALSLGETQYF. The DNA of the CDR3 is TGTGCCAGCGCTCTTAGTTTAGGGGAGACCCAGTACTTC.

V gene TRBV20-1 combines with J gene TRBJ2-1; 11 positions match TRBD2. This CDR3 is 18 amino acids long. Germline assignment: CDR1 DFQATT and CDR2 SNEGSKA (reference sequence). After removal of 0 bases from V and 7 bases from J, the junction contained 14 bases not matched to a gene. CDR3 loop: CSARDTPFTSGRRNEQFF. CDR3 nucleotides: TGCAGTGCTAGAGATACCCCCTTTACTAGCGGGAGAAGGAATGAGCAGTTCTTC.

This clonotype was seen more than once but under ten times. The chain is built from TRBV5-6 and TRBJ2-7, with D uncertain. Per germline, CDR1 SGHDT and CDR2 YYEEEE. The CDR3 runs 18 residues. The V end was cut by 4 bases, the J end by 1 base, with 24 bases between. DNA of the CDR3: TGTGCCAGCAGCCATCGGGTCGGACGGGCCTCGCCTTCCTACGAGCAGTACTTC. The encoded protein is CASSHRVGRASPSYEQYF.